Below are 9 T cell receptor beta chains sequenced from a single sample in a study of CXCR3-negative and CXCR3-positive naive CD8 T cells. The authors prepared UMI-labeled TRB cDNA libraries by 5' RACE. TCRdb reanalyzed the 5' RACE reads, giving one entry per CDR3 protein sequence and no DNA. The sample table sets out about 130,000 distinct CDR3 sequences. The sample consisted of naive CXCR3- CD8+ T cells from blood. Subset meaning: CD45RO-CCR7+CD27+CD95- naive CD8+ T cells lacking CXCR3 (TNR3-). Source of these receptors: a human donor in good health. Some clones in this sample may be carry-over from other donors' samples.

The CDR3 reads CAISESGRWTEAFF. The V gene is TRBV10-3, the J gene TRBJ1-1. The CDR3 has 14 residues. Germline V gene lookup returns CDR1 ENHRY and CDR2 SYGVKD.

This chain links TRBV3-1 with TRBJ2-1; TCRdb reports TRBD2, a call that lacks DNA to check it against. The CDR3 consists of 15 residues. CDR1 and CDR2 (germline): LGHDT, YNNKEL (reference sequence). The CDR3 loop is CASSHDIGEGNEQFF.

This sequence joins TRBV28 and TRBJ2-3; the D call from TCRdb, TRBD2, cannot be confirmed without DNA. In germline, CDR1 is MDHEN, CDR2 SYDVKM. This CDR3 spans 15 amino acids. Here the CDR3 reads CASRAGTSRGDTQYF. The full variable domain, completed using reference TRBV28 and TRBJ2-3, is DVKVTQSSRYLVKRTGEKVFLECVQDMDHENMFWYRQDPGLGLRLIYFSYDVKMKEKGDIPEGYSVSREKKERFSLILESASTNQTSMYLCASRAGTSRGDTQYFGPGTRLTVL.

The chain recombines TRBV20-1 with TRBJ1-1. CDR1 and CDR2 from the germline V gene are DFQATT and SNEGSKA (reference sequence). This CDR3 has 14 amino acids. The CDR3 loop reads CSAIGLILGTEAFF.

The V call is TRBV28, the J call TRBJ2-1. The germline CDR1 and CDR2 sequences are MDHEN and SYDVKM. This CDR3 comprises 15 residues. This CDR3 is CASSLSQGVHNEQFF. Variable domain in full (rest from reference TRBV28 and TRBJ2-1): DVKVTQSSRYLVKRTGEKVFLECVQDMDHENMFWYRQDPGLGLRLIYFSYDVKMKEKGDIPEGYSVSREKKERFSLILESASTNQTSMYLCASSLSQGVHNEQFFGPGTRLTVL.

The CDR3 protein is CAISESGNEQFF. The V and J genes are TRBV10-3 and TRBJ2-1. The V gene's germline CDR1 is ENHRY and CDR2 SYGVKD. The CDR3 sequence is 12 residues long.

The J gene is TRBJ2-3, the V gene TRBV27; as DNA is missing, the TRBD1 call by TCRdb cannot be tested. Germline V gene lookup returns CDR1 MNHEY and CDR2 SMNVEV (reference sequence). The length of the CDR3 is 17 residues. The CDR3 loop is CASRKIGTGVSTGTQYF.

The chain joins TRBV19 to TRBJ2-7. This CDR3 has 14 amino acids. Germline V gives CDR1 LNHDA, CDR2 SQIVND (reference sequence). The CDR3 is CASSWAGSSYEQYF.

The CDR3 protein is CASSVDRYNEQFF. V gene TRBV9 combines with J gene TRBJ2-1. Germline V gives CDR1 SGDLS, CDR2 YYNGEE. CDR3 length: 13 amino acids.